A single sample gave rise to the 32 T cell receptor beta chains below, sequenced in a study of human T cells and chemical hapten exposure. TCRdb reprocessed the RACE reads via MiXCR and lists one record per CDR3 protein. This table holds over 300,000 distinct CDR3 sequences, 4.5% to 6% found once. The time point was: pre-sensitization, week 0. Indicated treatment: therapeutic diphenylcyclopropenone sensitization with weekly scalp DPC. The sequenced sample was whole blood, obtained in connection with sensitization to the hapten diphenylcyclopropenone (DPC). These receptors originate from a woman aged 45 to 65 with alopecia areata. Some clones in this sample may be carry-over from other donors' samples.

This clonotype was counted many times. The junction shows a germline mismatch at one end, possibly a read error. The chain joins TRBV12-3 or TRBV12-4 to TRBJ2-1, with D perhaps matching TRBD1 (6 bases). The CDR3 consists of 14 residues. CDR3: CASRLGGIGNEQFF. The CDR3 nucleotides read TGTGCCAGCAGGTTAGGGGGAATTGGGAATGAGCAGTTCTTC.

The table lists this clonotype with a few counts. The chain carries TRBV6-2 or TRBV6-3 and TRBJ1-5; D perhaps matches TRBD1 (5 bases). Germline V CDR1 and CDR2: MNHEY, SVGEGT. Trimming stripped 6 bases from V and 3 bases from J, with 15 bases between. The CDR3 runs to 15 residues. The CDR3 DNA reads TGTGCCAGCAGCCGCAGGGAGGCCCCCAATCAGCCCCAGCATTTT. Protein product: CASSRREAPNQPQHF.

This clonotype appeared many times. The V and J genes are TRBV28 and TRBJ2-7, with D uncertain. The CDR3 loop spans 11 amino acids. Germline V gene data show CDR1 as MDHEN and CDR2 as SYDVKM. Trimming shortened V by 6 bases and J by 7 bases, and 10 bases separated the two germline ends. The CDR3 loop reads CASRSLTEQYF. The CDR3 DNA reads TGTGCCAGCAGATCCCTGACAGAGCAGTACTTC. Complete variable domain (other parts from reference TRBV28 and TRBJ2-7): DVKVTQSSRYLVKRTGEKVFLECVQDMDHENMFWYRQDPGLGLRLIYFSYDVKMKEKGDIPEGYSVSREKKERFSLILESASTNQTSMYLCASRSLTEQYFGPGTRLTVT.

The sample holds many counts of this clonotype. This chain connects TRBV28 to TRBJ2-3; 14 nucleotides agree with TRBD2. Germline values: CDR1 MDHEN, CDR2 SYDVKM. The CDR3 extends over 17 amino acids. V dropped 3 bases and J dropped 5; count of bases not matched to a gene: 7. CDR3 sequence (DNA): TGTGCCAGCAGTTTCCTATCGGGACTAGCGGGAGAAGATACGCAGTATTTT. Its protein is CASSFLSGLAGEDTQYF.

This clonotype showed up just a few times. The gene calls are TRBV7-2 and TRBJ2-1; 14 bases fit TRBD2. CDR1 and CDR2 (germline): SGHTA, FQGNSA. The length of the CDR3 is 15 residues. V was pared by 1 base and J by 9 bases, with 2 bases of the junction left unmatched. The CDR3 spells CASSLGLAGGSEQFF. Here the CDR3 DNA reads TGTGCCAGCAGCTTAGGACTAGCGGGGGGGAGTGAGCAGTTCTTC.

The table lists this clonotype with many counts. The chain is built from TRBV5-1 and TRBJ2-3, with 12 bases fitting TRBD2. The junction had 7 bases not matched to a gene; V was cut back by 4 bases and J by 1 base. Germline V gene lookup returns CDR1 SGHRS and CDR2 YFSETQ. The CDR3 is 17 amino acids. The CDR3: CASSPLTSGGRTDTQYF. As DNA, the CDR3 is TGCGCCAGCAGCCCGTTGACTAGCGGGGGTCGCACAGATACGCAGTATTTT. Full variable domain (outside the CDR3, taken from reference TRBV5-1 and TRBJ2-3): KAGVTQTPRYLIKTRGQQVTLSCSPISGHRSVSWYQQTPGQGLQFLFEYFSETQRNKGNFPGRFSGRQFSNSRSEMNVSTLELGDSALYLCASSPLTSGGRTDTQYFGPGTRLTVL.

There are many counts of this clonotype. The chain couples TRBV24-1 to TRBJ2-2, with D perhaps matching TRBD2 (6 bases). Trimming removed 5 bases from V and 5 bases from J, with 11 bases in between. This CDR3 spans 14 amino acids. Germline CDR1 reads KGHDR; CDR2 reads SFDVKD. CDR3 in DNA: TGTGCCACCAGTGTTTCCGGGGGAACCGGGGAGCTGTTTTTT. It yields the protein CATSVSGGTGELFF.

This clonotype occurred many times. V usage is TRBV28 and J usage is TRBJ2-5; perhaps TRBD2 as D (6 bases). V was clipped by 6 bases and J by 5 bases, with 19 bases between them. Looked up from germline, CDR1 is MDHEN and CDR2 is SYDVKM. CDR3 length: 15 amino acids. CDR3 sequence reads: CASSSLSGVGETQYF. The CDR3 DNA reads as TGTGCCAGCAGCTCCCTTTCGGGGGTGGGCGAGACCCAGTACTTC.

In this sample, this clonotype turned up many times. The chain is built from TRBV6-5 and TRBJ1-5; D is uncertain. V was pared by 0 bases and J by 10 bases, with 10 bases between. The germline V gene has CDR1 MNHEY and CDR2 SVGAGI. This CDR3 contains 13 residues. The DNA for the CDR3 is TGTGCCAGCAGTTACTCGCGCGGGAGTCCCCAGCATTTT. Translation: CASSYSRGSPQHF.

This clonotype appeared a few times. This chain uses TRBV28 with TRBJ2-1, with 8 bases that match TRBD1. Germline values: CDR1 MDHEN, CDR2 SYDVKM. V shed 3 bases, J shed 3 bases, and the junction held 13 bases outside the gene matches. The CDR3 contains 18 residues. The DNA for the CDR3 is TGTGCCAGCAGTTTTGGGCAGGGGGCGATCTGGGTCTACAATGAGCAGTTCTTC. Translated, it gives CASSFGQGAIWVYNEQFF. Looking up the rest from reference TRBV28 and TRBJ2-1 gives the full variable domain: DVKVTQSSRYLVKRTGEKVFLECVQDMDHENMFWYRQDPGLGLRLIYFSYDVKMKEKGDIPEGYSVSREKKERFSLILESASTNQTSMYLCASSFGQGAIWVYNEQFFGPGTRLTVL.

The DNA for the CDR3 is TGTGCCAGCAGCTTATGGGGGACAGGGGTACCCGACGTTCCCGGGGAGCTGTTTTTT. It encodes CASSLWGTGVPDVPGELFF. This chain joins TRBV6-1 and TRBJ2-2, with 10 nucleotides matching TRBD1. CDR3 length: 19 amino acids. The germline CDR1 and CDR2 sequences are MNHNS and SASEGT. With 6 bases clipped from V and 6 bases from J, the junction kept 19 bases outside the gene matches.

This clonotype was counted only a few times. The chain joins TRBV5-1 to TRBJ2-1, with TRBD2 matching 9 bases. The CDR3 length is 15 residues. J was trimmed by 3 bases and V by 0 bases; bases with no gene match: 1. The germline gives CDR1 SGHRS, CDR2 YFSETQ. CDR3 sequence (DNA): TGCGCCAGCAGCTTGGATAGCGGGAGCTACAATGAGCAGTTCTTC. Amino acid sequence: CASSLDSGSYNEQFF.

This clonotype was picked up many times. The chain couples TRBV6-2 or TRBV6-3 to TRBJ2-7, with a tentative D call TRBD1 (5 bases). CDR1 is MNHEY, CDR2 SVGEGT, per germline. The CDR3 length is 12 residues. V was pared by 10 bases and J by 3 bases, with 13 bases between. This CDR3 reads CATPKTVYEQYF. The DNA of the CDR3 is TGTGCCACCCCGAAGACAGTCTACGAGCAGTACTTC.

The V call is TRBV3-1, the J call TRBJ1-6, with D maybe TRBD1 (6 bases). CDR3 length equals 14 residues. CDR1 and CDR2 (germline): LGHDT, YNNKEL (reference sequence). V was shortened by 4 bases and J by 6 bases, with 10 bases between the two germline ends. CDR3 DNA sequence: TGTGCCAGCAGCCCTCCGGACAGTAATTCACCCCTCCACTTT. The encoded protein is CASSPPDSNSPLHF.

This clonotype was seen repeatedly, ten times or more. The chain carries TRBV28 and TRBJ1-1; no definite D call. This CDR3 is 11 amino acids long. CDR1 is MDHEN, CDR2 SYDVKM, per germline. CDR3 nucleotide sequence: TGTGCTGCCTTAGGTCGCACTGAAGCTTTCTTT. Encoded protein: CAALGRTEAFF.

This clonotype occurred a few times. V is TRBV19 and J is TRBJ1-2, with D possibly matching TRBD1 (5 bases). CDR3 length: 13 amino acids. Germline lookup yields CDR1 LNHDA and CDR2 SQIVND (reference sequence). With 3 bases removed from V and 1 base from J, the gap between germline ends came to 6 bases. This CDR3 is CASSMQGNYGYTF. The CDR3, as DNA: TGTGCCAGTAGTATGCAGGGTAACTATGGCTACACCTTC. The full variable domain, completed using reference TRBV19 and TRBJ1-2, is DGGITQSPKYLFRKEGQNVTLSCEQNLNHDAMYWYRQDPGQGLRLIYYSQIVNDFQKGDIAEGYSVSREKKESFPLTVTSAQKNPTAFYLCASSMQGNYGYTFGSGTRLTVV.

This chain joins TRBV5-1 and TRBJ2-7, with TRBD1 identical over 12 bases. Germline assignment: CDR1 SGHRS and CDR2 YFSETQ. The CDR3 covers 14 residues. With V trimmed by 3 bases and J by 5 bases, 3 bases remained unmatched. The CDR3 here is CASSSGQGANEQYF. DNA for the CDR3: TGCGCCAGCAGCTCGGGACAGGGGGCAAACGAGCAGTACTTC.

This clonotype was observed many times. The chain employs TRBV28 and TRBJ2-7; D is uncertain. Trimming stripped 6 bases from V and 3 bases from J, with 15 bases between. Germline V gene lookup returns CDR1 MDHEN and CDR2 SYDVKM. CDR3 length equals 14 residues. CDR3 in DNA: TGTGCCAGCAGCTTTCACGCGGCACTCTACGAGCAGTACTTC. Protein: CASSFHAALYEQYF.

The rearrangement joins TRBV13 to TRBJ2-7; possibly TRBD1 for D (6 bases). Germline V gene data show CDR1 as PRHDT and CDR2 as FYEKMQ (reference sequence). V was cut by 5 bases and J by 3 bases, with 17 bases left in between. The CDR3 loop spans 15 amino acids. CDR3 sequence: CASSRVGAGDYEQYF. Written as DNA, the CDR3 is TGTGCCAGCAGCCGCGTGGGTGCAGGGGACTACGAGCAGTACTTC.

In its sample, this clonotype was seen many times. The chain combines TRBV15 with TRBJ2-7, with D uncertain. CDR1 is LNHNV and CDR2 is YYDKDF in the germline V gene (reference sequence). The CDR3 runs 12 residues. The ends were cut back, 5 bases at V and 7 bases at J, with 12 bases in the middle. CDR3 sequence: CATSHLQGEQYF. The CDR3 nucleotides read TGTGCCACCAGCCACCTCCAAGGTGAGCAGTACTTC. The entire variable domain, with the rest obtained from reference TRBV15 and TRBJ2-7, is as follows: DAMVIQNPRYQVTQFGKPVTLSCSQTLNHNVMYWYQQKSSQAPKLLFHYYDKDFNNEADTPDNFQSRRPNTSFCFLDIRSPGLGDTAMYLCATSHLQGEQYFGPGTRLTVT.

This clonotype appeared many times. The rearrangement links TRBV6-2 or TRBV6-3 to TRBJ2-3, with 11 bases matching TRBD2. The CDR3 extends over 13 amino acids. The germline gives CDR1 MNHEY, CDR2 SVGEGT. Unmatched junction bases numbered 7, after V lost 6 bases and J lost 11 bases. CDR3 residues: CASSNIGLAGQYF. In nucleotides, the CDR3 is TGTGCCAGCAGCAACATTGGACTAGCGGGGCAGTATTTT.

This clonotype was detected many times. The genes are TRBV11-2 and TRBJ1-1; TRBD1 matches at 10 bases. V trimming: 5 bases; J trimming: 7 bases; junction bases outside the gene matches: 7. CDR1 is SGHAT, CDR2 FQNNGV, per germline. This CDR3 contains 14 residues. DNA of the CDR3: TGTGCCAGCAGCCAGCGGGACAGGGGATTTGAAGCTTTCTTT. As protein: CASSQRDRGFEAFF.

The DNA for the CDR3 is TGTGCCAGCAGCTTTTCCAGGGAGAACGGTGAAGCTTTCTTT. Protein: CASSFSRENGEAFF. The chain links TRBV7-9 to TRBJ1-1; a weak D match, TRBD1 (5 bases). V lost 3 bases, J lost 7 bases, and 15 bases lay in between. The CDR3 covers 14 residues. Germline V gives CDR1 SEHNR, CDR2 FQNEAQ (reference sequence).

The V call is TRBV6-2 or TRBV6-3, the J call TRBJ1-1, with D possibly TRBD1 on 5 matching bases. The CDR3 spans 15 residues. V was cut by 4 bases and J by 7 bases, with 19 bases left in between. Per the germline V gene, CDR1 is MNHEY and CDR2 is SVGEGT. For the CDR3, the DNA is TGTGCCAGCAGTTTCTTGGGGCGCGGAACGAATGAAGCTTTCTTT. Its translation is CASSFLGRGTNEAFF.

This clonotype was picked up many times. CDR3: CASSQAWALYNEQFF. Here the CDR3 DNA reads TGTGCCAGCAGCCAAGCTTGGGCCCTTTACAATGAGCAGTTCTTC. V usage is TRBV3-1 and J usage is TRBJ2-1; D not certain. Trimming left V 1 base short and J 4 bases short, with 11 bases between. The CDR3 loop spans 15 amino acids. Per the germline V gene, CDR1 is LGHDT and CDR2 is YNNKEL (reference sequence).

CDR3 in DNA: TGCAGCGTTGAAGGCGGCTATGGCTACACCTTC. Translation: CSVEGGYGYTF. The rearrangement joins TRBV29-1 to TRBJ1-2; no definite D call. CDR3 length: 11 residues. From germline, CDR1 is SQVTM and CDR2 ANQGSEA. V was shortened by 1 base and J by 4 bases, with 4 bases between the two germline ends.

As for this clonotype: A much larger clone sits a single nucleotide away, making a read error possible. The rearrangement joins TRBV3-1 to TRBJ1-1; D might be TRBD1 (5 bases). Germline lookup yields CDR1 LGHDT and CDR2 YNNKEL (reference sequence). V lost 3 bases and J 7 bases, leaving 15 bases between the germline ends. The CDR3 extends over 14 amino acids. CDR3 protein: CASSHSGNQGEAFF. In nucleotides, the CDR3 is TGTGCCAGCAGCCATTCAGGGAATCAGGGTGAAGCTTTCTTT.

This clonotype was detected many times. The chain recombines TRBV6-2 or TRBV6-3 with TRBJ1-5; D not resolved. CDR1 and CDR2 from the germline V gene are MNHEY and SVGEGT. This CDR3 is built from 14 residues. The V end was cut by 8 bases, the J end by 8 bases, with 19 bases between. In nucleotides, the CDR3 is TGTGCCAGCGTTGAAAGTTCCCCAGTGGAGCCCCAGCATTTT. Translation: CASVESSPVEPQHF.

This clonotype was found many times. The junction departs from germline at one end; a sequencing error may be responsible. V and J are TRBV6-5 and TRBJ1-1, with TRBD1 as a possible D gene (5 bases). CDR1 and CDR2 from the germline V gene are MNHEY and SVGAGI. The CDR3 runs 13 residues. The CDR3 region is CASRYDSGHEGFF. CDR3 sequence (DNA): TGTGCCAGCAGATACGACTCTGGACACGAAGGTTTCTTT.

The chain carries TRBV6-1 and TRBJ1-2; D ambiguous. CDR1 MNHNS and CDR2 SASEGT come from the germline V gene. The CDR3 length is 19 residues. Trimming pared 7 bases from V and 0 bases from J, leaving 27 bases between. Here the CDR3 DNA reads TGTGCCAGCAACCTGAGATCGGAAACTGGACGGGGAGCTAACTATGGCTACACCTTC. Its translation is CASNLRSETGRGANYGYTF.

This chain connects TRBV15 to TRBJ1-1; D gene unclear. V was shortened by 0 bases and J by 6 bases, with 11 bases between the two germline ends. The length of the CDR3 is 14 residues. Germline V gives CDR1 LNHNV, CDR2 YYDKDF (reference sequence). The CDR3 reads CATSREERVAEAFF. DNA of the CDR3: TGTGCCACCAGCAGAGAAGAAAGGGTCGCTGAAGCTTTCTTT.

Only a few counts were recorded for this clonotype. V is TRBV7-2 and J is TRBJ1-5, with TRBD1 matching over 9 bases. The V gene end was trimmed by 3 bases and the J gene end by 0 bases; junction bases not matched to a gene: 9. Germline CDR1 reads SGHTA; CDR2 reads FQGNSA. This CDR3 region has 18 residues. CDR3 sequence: CASSLISGTGNSNQPQHF. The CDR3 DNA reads TGTGCCAGCAGCTTGATTTCCGGGACAGGGAATAGCAATCAGCCCCAGCATTTT.